This T cell receptor (beta chain) appears in the sequencing data of a study of blood T cell repertoires in COVID-19. Study as a whole: Acute-phase and convalescent COVID-19 samples originated in the United States, Italy and Spain. The analysed material was cDNA or gDNA that came from T cells, B-cell-depleted T cells, or PBMCs.

Original methodology: The assay estimated nucleated cells by amplifying reference gene primers. Clones were read by immunoSEQ multiplex PCR, and TCRdb kept only the in-frame ones, dropping some. D and trimming come from the DNA, and the V and J calls and clone size come from that table. The profile shows 100,000 to 120,000 clones, around 74% of them singletons. Germline trimming cut 5 bases from V and 7 bases from J; bases unmatched to any gene: 11. Germline CDR1 reads MNHEY; CDR2 reads SVGAGI. The CDR3 consists of 15 residues. The sample taken for sequencing was peripheral blood. The origin of this receptor is an older woman with acute or convalescent COVID-19. This chain connects TRBV6-5 to TRBJ2-5, with 9 positions matching TRBD1. The CDR3 coding sequence is TGTGCCAGCAGTAGATCCAACAGGGGGCTGGGGACCCAGTACTTC. It encodes CASSRSNRGLGTQYF.